The rows below give T cell receptor beta chains drawn from one sample of a study of blood T cell repertoires in COVID-19. Data came from immunoSEQ multiplex PCR; TCRdb stores just in-frame clones and leaves some out. The sample records some 100,000 clones, about 80% being singletons. The sample taken for sequencing was peripheral blood. These receptor sequences come from a human donor in a cohort sampled during active COVID-19. Both conserved end residues are part of each CDR3. The order of the fields is clone size, J gene, D gene, V gene, CDR3 DNA, CDR3 protein. D genes are given only for firm matches. Size is stated for part of the rows, as once, few or many counts, or as a class when the clone is expanded.

clone_size: .; j_call: TRBJ1-5; d_call: .; v_call: TRBV6-6; cdr3_nt: TGTGCCAGCAGTTACTCCGAGGGCCGAGGTCAGCCCCAGCATTTT; cdr3_aa: CASSYSEGRGQPQHF
clone_size: .; j_call: TRBJ2-1; d_call: TRBD1; v_call: TRBV19; cdr3_nt: TGTGCCAGTAGTACCCGGGACAGGGGATGGAATGAGCAGTTCTTC; cdr3_aa: CASSTRDRGWNEQFF
clone_size: .; j_call: TRBJ1-2; d_call: TRBD1; v_call: TRBV4-1; cdr3_nt: TGCGCCAGCAGCCACCCAGGGGGACGGAGTGGCTACACCTTC; cdr3_aa: CASSHPGGRSGYTF
clone_size: .; j_call: TRBJ2-7; d_call: .; v_call: TRBV9; cdr3_nt: TGTGCCAGCAGCGTAAGTAGCGAGAGATACGAGCAGTACTTC; cdr3_aa: CASSVSSERYEQYF
clone_size: .; j_call: TRBJ1-3; d_call: .; v_call: TRBV7-9; cdr3_nt: TGTGCCAGCAGCCACCCCCAGGGGCAGGGAGTCTCTGGAAACACCATATATTTT; cdr3_aa: CASSHPQGQGVSGNTIYF
clone_size: .; j_call: TRBJ2-3; d_call: .; v_call: TRBV20-1; cdr3_nt: TGCAGTGCTAGTCCTCTGCGAGGGAGGTCCACAGATACGCAGTATTTT; cdr3_aa: CSASPLRGRSTDTQYF
clone_size: .; j_call: TRBJ2-1; d_call: TRBD2; v_call: TRBV15; cdr3_nt: TGTGCCACCAGCAGACGAGCGGGGGAGCAGTTCTTC; cdr3_aa: CATSRRAGEQFF
clone_size: .; j_call: TRBJ1-2; d_call: .; v_call: TRBV5-5; cdr3_nt: TGTGCCAGCAGCTTGCAAAATCAGGGGAACTATGGCTACACCTTC; cdr3_aa: CASSLQNQGNYGYTF
clone_size: .; j_call: TRBJ2-2; d_call: TRBD1; v_call: TRBV6-5; cdr3_nt: TGTGCCAGTTTAGGGGGCACACCCACCGGGGAGCTGTTTTTT; cdr3_aa: CASLGGTPTGELFF
clone_size: .; j_call: TRBJ1-1; d_call: TRBD1; v_call: TRBV11-2; cdr3_nt: TGTGCCAGCAGCTCCGCGGACAGGGGGAACACTGAAGCTTTCTTT; cdr3_aa: CASSSADRGNTEAFF
clone_size: .; j_call: TRBJ2-7; d_call: .; v_call: TRBV11-2; cdr3_nt: TGTGCCAGCAGCTTAGGGGGCGCCGAGCAGTACTTC; cdr3_aa: CASSLGGAEQYF
clone_size: .; j_call: TRBJ2-7; d_call: TRBD2; v_call: TRBV4-1; cdr3_nt: TGCGCCAGCAGCCAAGAAGGGACTAGACACGAGCAGTACTTC; cdr3_aa: CASSQEGTRHEQYF
clone_size: once; j_call: TRBJ2-1; d_call: TRBD2; v_call: TRBV6-2/TRBV6-3; cdr3_nt: TGTGCCAGCAGCCCAGGACTAGCGGGAAGCTCCAATGAGCAGTTCTTC; cdr3_aa: CASSPGLAGSSNEQFF
clone_size: once; j_call: TRBJ2-5; d_call: .; v_call: TRBV10-3; cdr3_nt: TGTGCCATCGGCGGGGCCCAAGAGACCCAGTACTTC; cdr3_aa: CAIGGAQETQYF
clone_size: .; j_call: TRBJ1-6; d_call: .; v_call: TRBV30; cdr3_nt: TGTGCCTGGAGCAACGGGGGGAATTCACCCCTCCACTTT; cdr3_aa: CAWSNGGNSPLHF
clone_size: .; j_call: TRBJ2-1; d_call: .; v_call: TRBV7-2; cdr3_nt: TGTGCCAGCAGCTTCCGAGCACCCCTGGAGGGCCTTTCCGGTGATGAGCAGTTCTTC; cdr3_aa: CASSFRAPLEGLSGDEQFF